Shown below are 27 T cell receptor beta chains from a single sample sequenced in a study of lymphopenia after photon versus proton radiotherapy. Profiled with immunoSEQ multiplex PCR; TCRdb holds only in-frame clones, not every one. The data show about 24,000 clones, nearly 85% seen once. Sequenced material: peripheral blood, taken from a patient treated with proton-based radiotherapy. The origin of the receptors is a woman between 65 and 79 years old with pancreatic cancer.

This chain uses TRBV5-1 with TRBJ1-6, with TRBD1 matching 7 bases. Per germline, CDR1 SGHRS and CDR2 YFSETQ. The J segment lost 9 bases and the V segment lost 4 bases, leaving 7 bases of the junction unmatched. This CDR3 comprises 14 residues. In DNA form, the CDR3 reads TGCGCCAGCAGCAAGGACAGGACGGGTTCACCCCTCCACTTT. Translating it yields CASSKDRTGSPLHF.

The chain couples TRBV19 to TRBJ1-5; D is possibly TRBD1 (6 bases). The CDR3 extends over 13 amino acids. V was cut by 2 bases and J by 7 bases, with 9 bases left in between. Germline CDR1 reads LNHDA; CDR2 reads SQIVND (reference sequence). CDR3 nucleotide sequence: TGTGCCAGTAGTATAAACAGGGAACAGCCCCAGCATTTT. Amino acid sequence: CASSINREQPQHF.

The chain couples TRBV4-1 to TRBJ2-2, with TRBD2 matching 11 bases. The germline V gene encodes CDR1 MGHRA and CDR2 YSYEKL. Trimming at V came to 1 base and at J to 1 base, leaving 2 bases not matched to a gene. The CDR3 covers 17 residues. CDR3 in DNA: TGCGCCAGCAGCCAAGTACTAGCGGGGGAGAACACCGGGGAGCTGTTTTTT. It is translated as CASSQVLAGENTGELFF.

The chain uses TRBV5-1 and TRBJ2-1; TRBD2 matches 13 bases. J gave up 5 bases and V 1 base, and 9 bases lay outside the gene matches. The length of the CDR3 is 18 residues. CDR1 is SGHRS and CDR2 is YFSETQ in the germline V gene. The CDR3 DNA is TGCGCCAGCAGCTTGACTAGCGGGAGGGCCCCTGCTAACAATGAGCAGTTCTTC. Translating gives CASSLTSGRAPANNEQFF.

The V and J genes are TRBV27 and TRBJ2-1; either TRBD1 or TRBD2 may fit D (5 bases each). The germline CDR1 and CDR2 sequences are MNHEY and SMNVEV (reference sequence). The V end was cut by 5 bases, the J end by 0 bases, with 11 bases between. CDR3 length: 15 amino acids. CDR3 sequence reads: CASSPGPSSYNEQFF. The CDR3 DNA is TGTGCCAGCAGTCCGGGACCCAGCTCCTACAATGAGCAGTTCTTC.

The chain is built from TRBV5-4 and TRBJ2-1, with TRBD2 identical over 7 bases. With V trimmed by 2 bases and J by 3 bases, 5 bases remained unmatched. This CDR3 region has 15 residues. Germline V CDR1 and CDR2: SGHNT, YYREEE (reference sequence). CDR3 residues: CASSLGGSGYNEQFF. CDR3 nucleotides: TGTGCCAGCAGCTTAGGCGGGAGTGGCTACAATGAGCAGTTCTTC.

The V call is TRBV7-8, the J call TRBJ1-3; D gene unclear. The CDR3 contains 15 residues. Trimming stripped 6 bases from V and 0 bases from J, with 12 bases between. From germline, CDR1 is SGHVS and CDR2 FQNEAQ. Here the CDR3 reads CASSSGPSSGNTIYF. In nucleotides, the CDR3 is TGTGCCAGCAGTTCCGGACCGTCCTCTGGAAACACCATATATTTT.

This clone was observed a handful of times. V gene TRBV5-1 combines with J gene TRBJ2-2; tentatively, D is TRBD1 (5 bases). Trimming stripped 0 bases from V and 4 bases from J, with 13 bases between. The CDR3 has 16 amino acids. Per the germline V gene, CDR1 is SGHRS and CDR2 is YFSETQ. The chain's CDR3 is CASSLASGQLTGELFF. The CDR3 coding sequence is TGCGCCAGCAGCTTGGCCTCCGGACAACTCACCGGGGAGCTGTTTTTT.

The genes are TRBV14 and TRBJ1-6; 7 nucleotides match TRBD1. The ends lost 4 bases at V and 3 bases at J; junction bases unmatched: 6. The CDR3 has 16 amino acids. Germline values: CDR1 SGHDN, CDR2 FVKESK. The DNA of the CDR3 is TGTGCCAGCAGCCCTTTTCCAGGGGGCTATAATTCACCCCTCCACTTT. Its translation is CASSPFPGGYNSPLHF.

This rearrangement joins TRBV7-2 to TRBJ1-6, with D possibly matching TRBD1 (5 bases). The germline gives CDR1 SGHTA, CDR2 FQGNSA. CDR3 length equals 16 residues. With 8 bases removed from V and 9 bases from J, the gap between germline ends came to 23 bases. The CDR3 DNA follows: TGTGCCAGCGGGCCCGGCAATTCAGGGTTTGGTTCACCCCTCCACTTT. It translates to CASGPGNSGFGSPLHF.

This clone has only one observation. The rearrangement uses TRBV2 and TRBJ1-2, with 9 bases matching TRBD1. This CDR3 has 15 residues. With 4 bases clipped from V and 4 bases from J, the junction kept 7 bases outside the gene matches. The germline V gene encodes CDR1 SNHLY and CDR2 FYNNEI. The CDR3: CASSVLTQGAYGYTF. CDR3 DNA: TGTGCCAGCAGTGTCCTAACACAGGGGGCCTATGGCTACACCTTC.

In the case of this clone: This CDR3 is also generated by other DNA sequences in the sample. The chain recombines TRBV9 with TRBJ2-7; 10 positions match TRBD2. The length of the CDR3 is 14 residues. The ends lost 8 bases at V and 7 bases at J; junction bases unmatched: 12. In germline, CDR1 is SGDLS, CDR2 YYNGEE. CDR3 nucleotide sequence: TGTGCCAGAATAGCGGGAGGTAGAGAGTATGAGCAGTACTTC. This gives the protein CARIAGGREYEQYF.

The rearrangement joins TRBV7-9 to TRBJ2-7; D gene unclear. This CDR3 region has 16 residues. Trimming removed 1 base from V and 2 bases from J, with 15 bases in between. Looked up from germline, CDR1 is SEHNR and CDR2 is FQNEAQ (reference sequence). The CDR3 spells CASSLDAFGRTYEQYF. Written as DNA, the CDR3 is TGTGCCAGCAGCTTAGATGCATTTGGCAGGACCTACGAGCAGTACTTC.

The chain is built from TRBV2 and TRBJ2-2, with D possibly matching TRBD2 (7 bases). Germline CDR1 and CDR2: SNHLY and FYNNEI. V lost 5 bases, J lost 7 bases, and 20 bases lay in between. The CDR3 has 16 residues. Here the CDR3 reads CASSLGGGRTIGELFF. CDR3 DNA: TGTGCCAGCAGTCTGGGGGGCGGGAGAACGATCGGGGAGCTGTTTTTT.

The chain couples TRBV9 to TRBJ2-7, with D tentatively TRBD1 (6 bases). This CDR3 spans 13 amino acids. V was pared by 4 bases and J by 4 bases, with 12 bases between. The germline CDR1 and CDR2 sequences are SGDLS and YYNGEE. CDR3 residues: CASSNRDGYEQYF. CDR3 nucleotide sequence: TGTGCCAGCAGCAACAGGGACGGGTACGAGCAGTACTTC.

DNA of the CDR3: TGCGCCAGCAGCTTAAGACAGGGTGACTCAGAGACCCAGTACTTC. It encodes CASSLRQGDSETQYF. The V and J genes are TRBV5-1 and TRBJ2-5; TRBD1 agrees at 7 bases. The germline CDR1 and CDR2 sequences are SGHRS and YFSETQ. With 2 bases clipped from V and 4 bases from J, the junction kept 8 bases outside the gene matches. The CDR3 spans 15 residues.

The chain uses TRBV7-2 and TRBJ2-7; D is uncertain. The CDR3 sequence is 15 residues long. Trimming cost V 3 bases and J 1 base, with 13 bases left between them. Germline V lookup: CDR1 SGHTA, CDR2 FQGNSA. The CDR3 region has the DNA TGTGCCAGCAGCTTGAACAGCTTGGCATCCTACGAGCAGTACTTC. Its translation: CASSLNSLASYEQYF. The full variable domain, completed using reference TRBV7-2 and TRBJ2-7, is GAGVSQSPSNKVTEKGKDVELRCDPISGHTALYWYRQSLGQGLEFLIYFQGNSAPDKSGLPSDRFSAERTGGSVSTLTIQRTQQEDSAVYLCASSLNSLASYEQYFGPGTRLTVT.

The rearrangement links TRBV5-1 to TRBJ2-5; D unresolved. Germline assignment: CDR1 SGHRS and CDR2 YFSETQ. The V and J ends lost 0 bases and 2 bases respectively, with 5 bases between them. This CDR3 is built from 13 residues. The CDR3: CASSLGRQETQYF. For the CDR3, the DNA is TGCGCCAGCAGCTTGGGGCGACAAGAGACCCAGTACTTC. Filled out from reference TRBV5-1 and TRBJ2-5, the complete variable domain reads KAGVTQTPRYLIKTRGQQVTLSCSPISGHRSVSWYQQTPGQGLQFLFEYFSETQRNKGNFPGRFSGRQFSNSRSEMNVSTLELGDSALYLCASSLGRQETQYFGPGTRLLVL.

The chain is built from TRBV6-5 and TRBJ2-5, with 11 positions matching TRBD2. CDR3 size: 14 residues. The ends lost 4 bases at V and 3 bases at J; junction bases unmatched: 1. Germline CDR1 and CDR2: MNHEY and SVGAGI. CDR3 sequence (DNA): TGTGCCAGCAGTTTACTAGCGGGAGAAGAGACCCAGTACTTC. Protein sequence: CASSLLAGEETQYF.

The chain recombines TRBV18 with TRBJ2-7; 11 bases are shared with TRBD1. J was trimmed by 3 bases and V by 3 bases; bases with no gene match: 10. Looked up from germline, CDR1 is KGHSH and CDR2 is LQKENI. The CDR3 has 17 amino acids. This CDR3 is CASSPAGVGTGGYEQYF. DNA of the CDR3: TGTGCCAGCTCACCTGCCGGAGTAGGGACAGGGGGCTACGAGCAGTACTTC.

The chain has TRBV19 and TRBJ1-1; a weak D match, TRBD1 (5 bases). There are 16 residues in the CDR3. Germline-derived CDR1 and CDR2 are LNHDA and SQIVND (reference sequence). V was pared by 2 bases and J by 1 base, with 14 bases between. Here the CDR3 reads CASSIPPQGGNTEAFF. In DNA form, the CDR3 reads TGTGCCAGTAGTATACCCCCCCAGGGTGGGAACACTGAAGCTTTCTTT.

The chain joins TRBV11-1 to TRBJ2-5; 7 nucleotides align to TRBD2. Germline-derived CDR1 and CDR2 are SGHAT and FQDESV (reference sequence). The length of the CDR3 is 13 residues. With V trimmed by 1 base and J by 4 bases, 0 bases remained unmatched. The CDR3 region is CASSLGGGETQYF. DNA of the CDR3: TGTGCCAGCAGCTTAGGGGGGGGAGAGACCCAGTACTTC. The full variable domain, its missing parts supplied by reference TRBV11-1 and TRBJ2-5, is EAEVAQSPRYKITEKSQAVAFWCDPISGHATLYWYRQILGQGPELLVQFQDESVVDDSQLPKDRFSAERLKGVDSTLKIQPAELGDSAMYLCASSLGGGETQYFGPGTRLLVL.

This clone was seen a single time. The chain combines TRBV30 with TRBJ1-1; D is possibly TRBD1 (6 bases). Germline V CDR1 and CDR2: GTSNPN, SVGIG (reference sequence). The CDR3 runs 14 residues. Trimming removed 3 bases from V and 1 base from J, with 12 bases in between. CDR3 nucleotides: TGTGCCTGGAGCAGGGACACTAGGAACACTGAAGCTTTCTTT. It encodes CAWSRDTRNTEAFF.

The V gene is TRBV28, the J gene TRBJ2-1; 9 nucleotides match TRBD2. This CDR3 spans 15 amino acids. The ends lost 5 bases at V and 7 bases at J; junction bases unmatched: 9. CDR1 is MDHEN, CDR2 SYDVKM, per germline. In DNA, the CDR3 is TGTGCCAGCAGTCCCCCCGGGACTAGCCGAAATGAGCAGTTCTTC. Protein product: CASSPPGTSRNEQFF.

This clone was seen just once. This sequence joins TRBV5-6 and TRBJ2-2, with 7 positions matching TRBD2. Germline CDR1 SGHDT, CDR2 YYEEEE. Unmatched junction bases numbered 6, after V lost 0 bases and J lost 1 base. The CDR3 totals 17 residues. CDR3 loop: CASSLAGLAENTGELFF. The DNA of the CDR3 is TGTGCCAGCAGCTTGGCGGGGCTAGCGGAGAACACCGGGGAGCTGTTTTTT.

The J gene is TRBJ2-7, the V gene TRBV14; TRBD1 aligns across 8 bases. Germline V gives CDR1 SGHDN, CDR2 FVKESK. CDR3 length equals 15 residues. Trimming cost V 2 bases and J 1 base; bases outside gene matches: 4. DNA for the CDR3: TGTGCCAGCAGCCAAACGGACAGGGTGTCCTACGAGCAGTACTTC. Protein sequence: CASSQTDRVSYEQYF.

This CDR3 reads CASSLIGVRGGEETQYF. The DNA for the CDR3 is TGTGCCAGCAGCTTAATCGGAGTCAGGGGAGGCGAAGAGACCCAGTACTTC. The chain employs TRBV7-6 and TRBJ2-5, with D tentatively TRBD1 or TRBD2 (6 bases each). Germline CDR1 is SGHVS and CDR2 is FNYEAQ. This CDR3 region has 17 residues. The ends were cut back, 2 bases at V and 3 bases at J, with 19 bases in the middle.